These T cell receptor beta chains were read from a single sample in a study of early T cells in non-severe SARS-CoV-2 infection. TCRdb analysed the 5' RACE reads with MiXCR anew, one entry per CDR3 protein. The data hold tens of thousands of distinct CDR3 sequences, with 4.9% observed a single time. Specimen: whole blood. These receptors all stem from an adult who was a healthcare worker with PCR-confirmed SARS-CoV-2 infection or an uninfected control (not recorded which). CDR3s include the opening cysteine and the closing phenylalanine or tryptophan. D genes are given only for firm matches. Clone size is stated in some rows and not others, as once, few, many or a class when expanded.

12 TRBJ1-2 many - TRBV6-1 TGTGCCAGCAGCAACAATAACTATGGCTACACCTTC CASSNNNYGYTF
14 TRBJ2-1 many TRBD1 TRBV9 TGTGCCAGCAGCGTAGACGAGGGGGCTGCTGAGCAGTTCTTC CASSVDEGAAEQFF
14 TRBJ2-3 few TRBD1 TRBV24-1 TGTGCCACCAGTGAGGGACGACAGGGGGATACGCAGTATTTT CATSEGRQGDTQYF
12 TRBJ2-7 few - TRBV29-1 TGCAGCGTTGGGGAGGGGGCCTACGAGCAGTACTTC CSVGEGAYEQYF
13 TRBJ2-2 few - TRBV6-2/TRBV6-3 TGTGCCAGCAGCCCCATATCACCCGGGGAGCTGTTTTTT CASSPISPGELFF
16 TRBJ2-7 many TRBD1 TRBV6-6 TGTGCCAGCAGTTACCCGCCGGGACAGGGCTTGAGGGAGCAGTACTTC CASSYPPGQGLREQYF
14 TRBJ1-1 many - TRBV19 TGTGCCAGTATAGCAGGCAACATGAACACTGAAGCTTTCTTT CASIAGNMNTEAFF
15 TRBJ2-1 - TRBD2 TRBV4-2 TGTGCCAGCAGCTCCAGACTAGCGGGAGAGAATGAGCAGTTCTTC CASSSRLAGENEQFF
16 TRBJ1-3 many TRBD1 TRBV18 TGTGCCAGCTCACCACCTCGAGACAGGGAAGGAAACACCATATATTTT CASSPPRDREGNTIYF
15 TRBJ2-2 many - TRBV10-3 TGTGCCATCAGTGAGGGGGCACCGAACACCGGGGAGCTGTTTTTT CAISEGAPNTGELFF
15 TRBJ1-2 many - TRBV7-2 TGTGCCAGCAGCACCCAACAGGGATCGCGGAATGGCTACACCTTC CASSTQQGSRNGYTF
15 TRBJ1-2 many TRBD1 TRBV5-5 TGTGCCAGCAGCCGTGAGGGCAGGGGGAACTATGGCTACACCTTC CASSREGRGNYGYTF
15 TRBJ1-2 - TRBD1 TRBV27 TGTGCCAGCAGTTCTCAGACAGGGAAGGACTATGGCTACACCTTC CASSSQTGKDYGYTF
12 TRBJ2-3 many - TRBV28 TGTGCCAGCAGTTGGTCCGCAGATACGCAGTATTTT CASSWSADTQYF
13 TRBJ1-1 many - TRBV29-1 TGCAGCGTCCTACATATTCTGAACACTGAAGCTTTCTTT CSVLHILNTEAFF
20 TRBJ2-1 many TRBD1 TRBV3-1 TGTGCCAGCAGCCAAGAATCCGGGACAGGGTCTGTCAGCTCCTACAATGAGCAGTTCTTC CASSQESGTGSVSSYNEQFF
14 TRBJ1-1 few TRBD1 TRBV12-3/TRBV12-4 TGTGCCAGCAGTTTGTACCAGGGGGTCACGGAAGCTTTCTTT CASSLYQGVTEAFF
17 TRBJ2-1 - TRBD2 TRBV10-3 TGTGCCACCGGACTAGCGGGAGTTAGTGTTGGGGGCAATGAGCAGTTCTTC CATGLAGVSVGGNEQFF
16 TRBJ1-6 - - TRBV4-3 TGCGCCAGCAGCCCTCTAGTGGGGGGGTATAATTCACCCCTCCACTTT CASSPLVGGYNSPLHF
14 TRBJ2-2 many - TRBV10-1 TGCGCCAGCAGATCGGGACAGAACACCGGGGAGCTGTTTTTT CASRSGQNTGELFF
13 TRBJ1-1 many - TRBV7-2 TGTGCCAGCAGCTTACTTGGTAGCAGAAAAGCTTTCTTT CASSLLGSRKAFF
13 TRBJ1-1 few - TRBV20-1 TGCAGTGCTAGTATGAGATTGAACACTGAAGCTTTCTTT CSASMRLNTEAFF
15 TRBJ2-7 many - TRBV20-1 TGCAGTGCTAGAGACCCCAGCGGCAAGAAATACGAGCAGTACTTC CSARDPSGKKYEQYF
13 TRBJ2-7 many - TRBV7-2 TGTGCCAGCAGCCCTGCCAATACCTACGAGCAGTACTTC CASSPANTYEQYF
15 TRBJ1-1 many - TRBV20-1 TGCAGTGCTGCTACCGGGACAAACCTGAACACTGAAGCTTTCTTT CSAATGTNLNTEAFF
12 TRBJ1-2 many - TRBV5-4 TGTGCCAGCAGCCGCAGGAACTATGGCTACACCTTC CASSRRNYGYTF
13 TRBJ2-2 few - TRBV6-5 TGTGCCAGCAGGAAGACAGGACCCGGGGAGCTGTTTTTT CASRKTGPGELFF
16 TRBJ1-1 - - TRBV6-5 TGTGCCAGCAGTTACTCGAGCGGAGCCATGAACACTGAAGCTTTCTTT CASSYSSGAMNTEAFF
15 TRBJ2-3 - - TRBV6-6 TGTGCCAGCAGTTCCCTTTTCGTGGTTCCAGATACGCAGTATTTT CASSSLFVVPDTQYF
18 TRBJ2-2 few TRBD2 TRBV7-9 TGTGCCAGCAGCTTAGCCCTGACTAGCGGGAAGGCAAACGGGGAGCTGTTTTTT CASSLALTSGKANGELFF
14 TRBJ2-7 many - TRBV12-3/TRBV12-4 TGTGCCAGCAGTCAGGGTGGCCTCAACTACGAGCAGTACTTC CASSQGGLNYEQYF
15 TRBJ2-3 few - TRBV27 TGTGCCAGCAGTTTCTCTCGCTTGGTCACAGATACGCAGTATTTT CASSFSRLVTDTQYF
15 TRBJ2-7 - - TRBV25-1 TGTGCCAGCAACCTCGGGCCACAGGTGCTCTACGAGCAGTACTTC CASNLGPQVLYEQYF
14 TRBJ2-1 few - TRBV19 TGTGCCAGTATAGGCGGGACAGAGTACAATGAGCAGTTCTTC CASIGGTEYNEQFF
13 TRBJ2-7 many - TRBV29-1 TGCAGCGTTTCAGGGGCCGGGGAATACGAGCAGTACTTC CSVSGAGEYEQYF
15 TRBJ1-6 many - TRBV7-9 TGTGCCAGCAGCTTAAACGAGGGAGCACGGTCACCCCTCCACTTT CASSLNEGARSPLHF
12 TRBJ1-5 - - TRBV19 TGTGCCAGTAGCACCGGAGGAGGGAATGGGCATTTT CASSTGGGNGHF
14 TRBJ2-3 many - TRBV24-1 TGTGCCACCAGTGGTCGGGGTTCCACAGATACGCAGTATTTT CATSGRGSTDTQYF
13 TRBJ2-1 many - TRBV19 TGTGCCTCCAGGACGGGCTCCTACAATGAGCAGTTCTTC CASRTGSYNEQFF
13 TRBJ2-1 - - TRBV28 TGTGCCAGCTGGGGCCCAAGCCACAATGAGCAGTTCTTC CASWGPSHNEQFF
11 TRBJ2-7 large - TRBV14 TGTGCCAGCAGCTACTCCTACGAGCAGTACTTC CASSYSYEQYF
14 TRBJ2-1 many TRBD1 TRBV13 TGTGCCAGCAGCTTAGTAGCGACAGGGAATGAGCAGTTCTTC CASSLVATGNEQFF